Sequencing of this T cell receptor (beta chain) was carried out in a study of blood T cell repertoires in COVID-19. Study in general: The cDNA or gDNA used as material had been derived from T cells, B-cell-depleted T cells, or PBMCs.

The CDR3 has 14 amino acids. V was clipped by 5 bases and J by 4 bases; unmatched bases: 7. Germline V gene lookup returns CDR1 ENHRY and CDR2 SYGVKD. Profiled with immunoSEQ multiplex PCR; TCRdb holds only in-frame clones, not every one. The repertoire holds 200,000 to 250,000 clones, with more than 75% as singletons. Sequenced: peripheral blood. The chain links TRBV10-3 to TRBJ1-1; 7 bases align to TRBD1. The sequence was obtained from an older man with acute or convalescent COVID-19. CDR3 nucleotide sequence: TGTGCCATCAGTAACAGGGGTGGGAGCACTGAAGCTTTCTTT. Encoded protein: CAISNRGGSTEAFF.